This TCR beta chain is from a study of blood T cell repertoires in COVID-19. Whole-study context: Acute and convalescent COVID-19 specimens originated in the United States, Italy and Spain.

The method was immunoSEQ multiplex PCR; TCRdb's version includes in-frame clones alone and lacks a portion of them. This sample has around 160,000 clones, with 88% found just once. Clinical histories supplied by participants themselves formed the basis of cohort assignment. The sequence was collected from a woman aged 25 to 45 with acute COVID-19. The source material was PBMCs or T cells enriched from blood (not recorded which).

For the CDR3, the DNA is TGTGCCGGCAAGGGGCCTAATTCACCCCTCCACTTT. It is translated as CAGKGPNSPLHF. The chain couples TRBV6-4 to TRBJ1-6; D might be TRBD1 (5 bases). The length of the CDR3 is 12 residues. V lost 11 bases and J 6 bases, leaving 11 bases between the germline ends. Germline V gives CDR1 MRHNA, CDR2 SNTAGT.